The rows below give T cell receptor beta chains drawn from one sample of a study of neoadjuvant nivolumab and ipilimumab in lung cancer. The assay was immunoSEQ multiplex PCR, and TCRdb's table has in-frame clones only and misses some. This table holds over 45,000 clones, 75% to 90% found once. The sample in question was blood, obtained before neoadjuvant nivolumab, alone or with ipilimumab. The origin of the receptors is an adult with non-small cell lung cancer. Some clones in this sample may be carry-over from other donors' samples. Each CDR3 is given with its conserved first and last residue. Fields, in order: J gene, D gene, V gene, clone size, CDR3 protein, CDR3 DNA. D genes are given only for firm matches. Clone sizes are given selectively: once, few, many, or a class where the clone is expanded.

>TRBJ2-3|TRBD1|TRBV7-9|.
CASSPPGTALRTDTQYF
TGTGCCAGCAGCCCGCCCGGGACAGCCCTTCGCACAGATACGCAGTATTTT
>TRBJ2-1|.|TRBV11-1|.
CASSLSDGLYNEQFF
TGTGCCAGCAGCTTATCTGACGGTCTTTACAATGAGCAGTTCTTC
>TRBJ2-1|.|TRBV7-2|.
CASSLVGSQGNEQFF
TGTGCCAGCAGCTTGGTCGGGAGCCAAGGTAATGAGCAGTTCTTC
>TRBJ1-1|.|TRBV20-1|.
CSQLGDTEAFF
TGCAGTCAGCTAGGGGACACTGAAGCTTTCTTT
>TRBJ1-2|.|TRBV5-1|.
CASSLELGANYGYTF
TGCGCCAGCAGCTTGGAACTGGGGGCTAACTATGGCTACACCTTC
>TRBJ1-1|TRBD1|TRBV6-5|.
CASFQQGGKAEAFF
TGTGCCAGTTTTCAACAGGGGGGTAAAGCTGAAGCTTTCTTT
>TRBJ2-5|.|TRBV7-2|few
CASSLVGSDTQYF
TGTGCCAGCAGCTTAGTAGGTAGCGACACCCAGTACTTC
>TRBJ2-7|.|TRBV7-9|.
CASSPDSVSYEQYF
TGTGCCAGCAGCCCCGATTCAGTCTCCTACGAGCAGTACTTC
>TRBJ2-1|.|TRBV20-1|.
CSAREVLGEFF
TGCAGTGCTAGAGAAGTGCTAGGGGAGTTCTTC
>TRBJ1-2|TRBD1|TRBV5-1|.
CASSLETTGTGAF
TGCGCCAGCAGCTTGGAGACTACCGGGACAGGGGCCTTC